This T cell receptor (beta chain) was recovered during a study of spatial heterogeneity in lung cancer. The CDR3 is made up of 15 amino acids. The germline V gene has CDR1 SGHRS and CDR2 YFSETQ. The ends were cut back, 2 bases at V and 5 bases at J, with 16 bases in the middle. Time point specified: sample taken at primary tumor resection. Samples came from 70 to 80 TRACERx patients with untreated early-stage lung cancer. In each case, whole RNA from tumor, nontumor lung or frozen PBMC was sequenced unsorted. One entry per CDR3 protein results from TCRdb running MiXCR on the 5' RACE reads. Of about 100,000 distinct CDR3 sequences listed, 4.4% are singletons. There are many counts of this clonotype. Its cognate antigen is unknown. Study results and limitations: Expanded alpha and beta TCR counts within tumors tracked tumor mutation counts. There was tracking of ubiquitous and regional nonsynonymous mutations by the respective counts of ubiquitous and regional expanded TCRs.

The sequence was obtained from a male donor with early-stage non-small cell lung cancer. The chain uses TRBV5-1 and TRBJ2-5; D is ambiguous. Sequencing used lung tumor tissue, obtained at surgery. The CDR3 nucleotides read TGCGCCAGCAGCTTTGGGTATGAGCGAGACGAGACCCAGTACTTC. Its translation is CASSFGYERDETQYF.